Sequencing of this T cell receptor beta chain was carried out in a study of blood T cell repertoires in COVID-19. Study at large: Samples taken during acute and convalescent COVID-19 were collected in the United States, Italy and Spain. PBMCs, B-cell-depleted T cells, or T cells were the source of the cDNA or gDNA that made up the material.

As originally analysed: Amplification of reference gene primers was used by the study to estimate nucleated cell counts. Sequenced by immunoSEQ multiplex PCR; TCRdb stores in-frame clones only, minus some. V and J calls and clone size come straight from that table; D and trimming were deduced from the DNA. The repertoire holds about 100,000 clones, around four fifths seen once, with over 10% in the top ten. The germline CDR1 and CDR2 sequences are SQVTM and ANQGSEA. Trimming cost V 7 bases and J 4 bases; bases outside gene matches: 6. CDR3 length: 13 residues. The gene calls are TRBV29-1 and TRBJ2-7; 11 bases agree with TRBD1. The sample consisted of peripheral blood. The origin of this receptor is an older woman with acute or convalescent COVID-19. The CDR3 DNA is TGCAGCGCTGACGGGACAGGGGGATACGAGCAGTACTTC. Amino acid sequence: CSADGTGGYEQYF.